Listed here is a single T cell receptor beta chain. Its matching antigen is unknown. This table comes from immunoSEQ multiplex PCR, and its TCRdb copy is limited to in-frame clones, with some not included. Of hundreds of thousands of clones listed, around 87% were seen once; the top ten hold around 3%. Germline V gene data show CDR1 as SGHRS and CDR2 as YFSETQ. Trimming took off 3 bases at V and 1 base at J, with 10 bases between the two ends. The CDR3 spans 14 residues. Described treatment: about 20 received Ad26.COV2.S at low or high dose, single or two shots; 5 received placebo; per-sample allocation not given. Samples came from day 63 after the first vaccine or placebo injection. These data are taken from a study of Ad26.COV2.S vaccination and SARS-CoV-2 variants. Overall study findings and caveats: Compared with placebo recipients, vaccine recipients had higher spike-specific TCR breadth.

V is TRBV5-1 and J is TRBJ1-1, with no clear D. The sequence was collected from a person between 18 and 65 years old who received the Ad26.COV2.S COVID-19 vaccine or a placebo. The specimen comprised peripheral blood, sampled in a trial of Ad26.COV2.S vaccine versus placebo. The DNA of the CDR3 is TGCGCCAGCAGCTCCCTTTCCGGGAACACTGAAGCTTTCTTT. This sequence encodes CASSSLSGNTEAFF. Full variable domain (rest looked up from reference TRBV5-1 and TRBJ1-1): KAGVTQTPRYLIKTRGQQVTLSCSPISGHRSVSWYQQTPGQGLQFLFEYFSETQRNKGNFPGRFSGRQFSNSRSEMNVSTLELGDSALYLCASSSLSGNTEAFFGQGTRLTVV.